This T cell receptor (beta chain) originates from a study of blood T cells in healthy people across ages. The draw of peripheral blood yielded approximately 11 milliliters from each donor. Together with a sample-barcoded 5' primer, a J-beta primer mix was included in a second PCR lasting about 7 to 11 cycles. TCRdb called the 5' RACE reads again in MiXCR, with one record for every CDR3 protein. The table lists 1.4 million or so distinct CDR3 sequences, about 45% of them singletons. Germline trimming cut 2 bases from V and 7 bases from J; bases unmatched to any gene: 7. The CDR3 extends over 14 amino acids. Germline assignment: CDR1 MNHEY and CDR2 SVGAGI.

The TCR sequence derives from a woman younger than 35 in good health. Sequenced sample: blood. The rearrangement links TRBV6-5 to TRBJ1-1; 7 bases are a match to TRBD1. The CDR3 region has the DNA TGTGCCAGCAGTTACCGTCGGGACAGTGATGAAGCTTTCTTT. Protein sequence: CASSYRRDSDEAFF.